This entry lists 10 T cell receptor beta chains sequenced from one sample in a study of cytomegalovirus exposure and HLA in healthy donors. A multiplex PCR was run with 60 Vbeta primers and 13 Jbeta primers. TCRdb's copy holds only in-frame clones and misses some; the assay was immunoSEQ multiplex PCR. The sample holds under 250,000 clones; approximately 81% are singletons and the top ten take roughly 0.24%. Input material: PBMCs. All receptors derive from a girl between 2 and 10 years old in good health and CMV-seronegative.

The genes are TRBV5-6 and TRBJ2-1; 8 bases agree with TRBD2. Germline lookup yields CDR1 SGHDT and CDR2 YYEEEE. V lost 4 bases, J lost 3 bases, and 3 bases stayed unmatched. The CDR3 consists of 14 residues. For the CDR3, the DNA is TGTGCCAGCAGCGGCGGGAGGAACTACAATGAGCAGTTCTTC. It is translated as CASSGGRNYNEQFF.

The chain employs TRBV5-1 and TRBJ1-6; the D gene is possibly TRBD1 (5 bases). The CDR3 extends over 15 amino acids. CDR1 SGHRS and CDR2 YFSETQ come from the germline V gene. Trimming pared 0 bases from V and 4 bases from J, leaving 8 bases between. The CDR3 region has the DNA TGCGCCAGCAGCTTGGTTGGGGCTTATAATTCACCCCTCCACTTT. Translation: CASSLVGAYNSPLHF.

The chain joins TRBV7-9 to TRBJ2-1, with 7 bases matching TRBD2. Unmatched junction bases numbered 15, after V lost 6 bases and J lost 7 bases. This CDR3 is built from 16 residues. Germline CDR1 SEHNR, CDR2 FQNEAQ (reference sequence). For the CDR3, the DNA is TGTGCCAGCAGGCCAGGGCGGGAGTATTTAAAGAATGAGCAGTTCTTC. Protein sequence: CASRPGREYLKNEQFF.

This rearrangement joins TRBV29-1 to TRBJ2-6; a weak D match, TRBD2 (5 bases). The V and J ends lost 4 bases and 0 bases respectively, with 10 bases between them. Germline CDR1 reads SQVTM; CDR2 reads ANQGSEA. The CDR3 spans 15 residues. This CDR3 reads CSVGWENSGANVLTF. The CDR3 DNA reads as TGCAGCGTTGGCTGGGAGAACTCTGGGGCCAACGTCCTGACTTTC.

The V and J genes are TRBV7-9 and TRBJ2-3, with 7 bases matching TRBD2. Germline CDR1 SEHNR, CDR2 FQNEAQ (reference sequence). J was trimmed by 2 bases and V by 3 bases; bases with no gene match: 2. The CDR3 spans 14 residues. Here the CDR3 reads CASSLGGNTDTQYF. In nucleotides, the CDR3 is TGTGCCAGCAGCTTGGGGGGGAACACAGATACGCAGTATTTT.

This clone was detected once. CDR3 DNA: TGTGCCAGCAGCTTATCGGGACTAGCGGGCCGACAAGAGACCCAGTACTTC. Translation gives CASSLSGLAGRQETQYF. The genes are TRBV7-3 and TRBJ2-5; 12 nucleotides align to TRBD2. V dropped 2 bases and J dropped 2; count of bases not matched to a gene: 6. This CDR3 spans 17 amino acids. Germline CDR1 is SGHTA and CDR2 is FQGTGA.

This chain links TRBV7-9 with TRBJ1-4; D is uncertain. The germline CDR1 and CDR2 sequences are SEHNR and FQNEAQ (reference sequence). The germline V and J ends were trimmed by 2 bases and 14 bases, with 15 bases remaining between them. The CDR3 spans 13 residues. The CDR3 region has the DNA TGTGCCAGCAGCTTAATAACCCCATCCGGGCTGTTTTTT. Amino acids: CASSLITPSGLFF.

The chain couples TRBV30 to TRBJ1-4, with 9 nucleotides matching TRBD1. Germline V gene sequence: CDR1 GTSNPN, CDR2 SVGIG (reference sequence). V trimming: 7 bases; J trimming: 5 bases; junction bases outside the gene matches: 8. CDR3 size: 14 residues. This CDR3 is CASAGGQGNEKLFF. DNA for the CDR3: TGTGCCTCGGCGGGGGGACAGGGAAATGAAAAACTGTTTTTT.

CDR3 sequence: CASSLRLGTSGGLQETQYF. Written as DNA, the CDR3 is TGTGCCAGCAGCTTAAGGCTCGGGACTAGCGGGGGACTCCAAGAGACCCAGTACTTC. The chain is built from TRBV11-2 and TRBJ2-5, with 14 bases lining up with TRBD2. The CDR3 spans 19 residues. The germline V gene encodes CDR1 SGHAT and CDR2 FQNNGV. V lost 2 bases to trimming and J lost 1 base; unmatched junction nucleotides: 9.

The chain has TRBV5-1 and TRBJ2-7, with D tentatively TRBD2 (7 bases). This CDR3 contains 20 residues. Trimming pared 2 bases from V and 2 bases from J, leaving 29 bases between. CDR1 and CDR2 (germline): SGHRS, YFSETQ. The CDR3 spells CASSFSTLKRDNGEPYEQYF. The CDR3 bases are TGCGCCAGCAGCTTCTCCACCCTCAAGCGGGACAATGGGGAGCCCTACGAGCAGTACTTC.